Following are 9 T cell receptor beta chains from one sample sequenced in a study of T cell responses to AZD1222 COVID-19 vaccine. Some clones are missing from TCRdb's copy, which holds only in-frame ones; the method was immunoSEQ multiplex PCR. The data contain 150,000 or so clones, almost 95% of them singletons. The sample here was peripheral blood, taken 28 days after the second AZD1222 dose. Receptors were obtained from an adult who received the AZD1222 COVID-19 vaccine.

This chain uses TRBV13 with TRBJ1-5, with a possible D match to TRBD1 (6 bases). V lost 5 bases, J lost 0 bases, and 20 bases lay in between. Germline CDR1 PRHDT, CDR2 FYEKMQ (reference sequence). The CDR3 contains 18 residues. This CDR3 reads CASSIGGGVFHSNQPQHF. In DNA, the CDR3 is TGTGCCAGCAGCATCGGAGGGGGGGTTTTTCATAGCAATCAGCCCCAGCATTTT. The complete variable domain, with remaining parts taken from reference TRBV13 and TRBJ1-5, reads AAGVIQSPRHLIKEKRETATLKCYPIPRHDTVYWYQQGPGQDPQFLISFYEKMQSDKGSIPDRFSAQQFSDYHSELNMSSLELGDSALYFCASSIGGGVFHSNQPQHFGDGTRLSIL.

V and J are TRBV6-5 and TRBJ1-4; perhaps TRBD1 as D (5 bases). CDR1 and CDR2 from the germline V gene are MNHEY and SVGAGI. CDR3 size: 14 residues. The ends were cut back, 9 bases at V and 5 bases at J, with 16 bases in the middle. In DNA, the CDR3 is TGTGCCAGTGGGATGAGGACACTCAATGAAAAACTGTTTTTT. It encodes CASGMRTLNEKLFF.

This clone was seen a handful of times. The V gene is TRBV3-1 (or the pseudogene TRBV3-2), the J gene TRBJ1-6; D is undetermined. V was shortened by 1 base and J by 0 bases, with 7 bases between the two germline ends. The CDR3 totals 16 residues. From germline, CDR1 is LGHDT and CDR2 YNNKEL (reference sequence). The CDR3 sequence is CASSQVLSSYNSPLHF. CDR3 nucleotide sequence: TGTGCCAGCAGCCAAGTGCTGAGCTCCTATAATTCACCCCTCCACTTT.

For the CDR3, the DNA is TGTGCCACCAGTGATTTCGGAGGCTACACCTTC. As protein: CATSDFGGYTF. The gene calls are TRBV24-1 and TRBJ1-2; no clear D gene. This CDR3 has 11 residues. Deletions cut 1 base from V and 8 bases from J, with 4 bases between. Germline CDR1 KGHDR, CDR2 SFDVKD.

The chain couples TRBV5-1 to TRBJ2-3, with D perhaps matching TRBD2 (5 bases). V lost 0 bases and J 0 bases, leaving 8 bases between the germline ends. The CDR3 extends over 15 amino acids. The germline V gene has CDR1 SGHRS and CDR2 YFSETQ. CDR3 in amino acids: CASSLGGGSTDTQYF. The CDR3, as DNA: TGCGCCAGCAGCTTGGGCGGCGGGAGCACAGATACGCAGTATTTT.

The chain links TRBV4-1 to TRBJ1-2; 10 bases line up with TRBD1. This CDR3 comprises 16 residues. Germline CDR1 is MGHRA and CDR2 is YSYEKL. Losses at the gene ends were 3 bases for V and 7 bases for J; bases not matched to a gene: 11. The CDR3 DNA sequence: TGCGCCAGCAGCCATGGACAGGGGGACTACTATGGTGGCTACACCTTC. Its translation: CASSHGQGDYYGGYTF.

The chain is built from TRBV3-1 (or the pseudogene TRBV3-2) and TRBJ1-2, with 7 bases matching TRBD1. Germline lookup yields CDR1 LGHDT and CDR2 YNNKEL (reference sequence). CDR3 size: 14 residues. J gave up 8 bases and V 1 base, and 7 bases lay outside the gene matches. Written as DNA, the CDR3 is TGTGCCAGCAGCCAAGGTGGACAGGAAGGGGGCTACACCTTC. Residues: CASSQGGQEGGYTF.

The chain links TRBV28 to TRBJ1-3, with a possible D match to TRBD1 (5 bases). Between the trimmed V and J ends, which lost 7 bases and 2 bases, there was a span of 9 bases. The germline gives CDR1 MDHEN, CDR2 SYDVKM. This CDR3 region has 13 residues. The CDR3 loop is CASTGPPGNTIYF. CDR3 nucleotides: TGTGCCAGCACAGGGCCTCCTGGAAACACCATATATTTT.

For this clone: At one end, the junction sequence differs from germline, possibly due to a read error. The chain carries TRBV19 and TRBJ1-4; weak D call: TRBD1 (5 bases). The CDR3 runs 13 residues. Germline loops: CDR1 LNHDA, CDR2 SQIVND (reference sequence). The CDR3: CASSIRRGEELFF. The CDR3 nucleotides read TGTGCCAGTAGTATACGGAGGGGTGAAGAACTGTTTTTT.